This T cell receptor beta chain came from a study of blood T cell repertoires in COVID-19. TCRdb's copy holds only in-frame clones and misses some; the assay was immunoSEQ multiplex PCR. Seen here are about 170,000 clones, about 81% observed once, and the top ten hold about 8.4%. The CDR3 is 14 amino acids. V lost 1 base, J lost 7 bases, and 13 bases lay in between. Germline V gene data show CDR1 as LGHDT and CDR2 as YNNKEL (reference sequence). The rearrangement uses TRBV3-1 (or the pseudogene TRBV3-2) and TRBJ1-2; possibly TRBD1 for D (5 bases). What was sequenced was peripheral blood. This sequence was found in a woman in her 70s with acute or convalescent COVID-19. This CDR3 reads CASSQVGGLSGYTF. The CDR3 nucleotides are TGTGCCAGCAGCCAAGTGGGGGGATTATCTGGCTACACCTTC.